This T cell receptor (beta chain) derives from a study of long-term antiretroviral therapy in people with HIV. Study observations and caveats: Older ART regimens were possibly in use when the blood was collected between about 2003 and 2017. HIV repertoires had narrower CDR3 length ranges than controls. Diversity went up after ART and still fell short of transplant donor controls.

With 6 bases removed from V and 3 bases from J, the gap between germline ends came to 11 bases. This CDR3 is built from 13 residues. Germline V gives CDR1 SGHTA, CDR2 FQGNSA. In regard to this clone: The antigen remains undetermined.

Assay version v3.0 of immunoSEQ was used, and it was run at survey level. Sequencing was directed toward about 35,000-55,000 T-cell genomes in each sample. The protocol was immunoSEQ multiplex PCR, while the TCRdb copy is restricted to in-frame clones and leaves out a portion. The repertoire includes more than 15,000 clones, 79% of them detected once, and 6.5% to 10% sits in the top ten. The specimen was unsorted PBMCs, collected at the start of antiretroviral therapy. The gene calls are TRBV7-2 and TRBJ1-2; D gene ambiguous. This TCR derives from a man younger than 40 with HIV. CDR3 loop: CASSSYRDYGYTF. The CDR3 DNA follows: TGTGCCAGCAGTAGCTATAGGGACTATGGCTACACCTTC.